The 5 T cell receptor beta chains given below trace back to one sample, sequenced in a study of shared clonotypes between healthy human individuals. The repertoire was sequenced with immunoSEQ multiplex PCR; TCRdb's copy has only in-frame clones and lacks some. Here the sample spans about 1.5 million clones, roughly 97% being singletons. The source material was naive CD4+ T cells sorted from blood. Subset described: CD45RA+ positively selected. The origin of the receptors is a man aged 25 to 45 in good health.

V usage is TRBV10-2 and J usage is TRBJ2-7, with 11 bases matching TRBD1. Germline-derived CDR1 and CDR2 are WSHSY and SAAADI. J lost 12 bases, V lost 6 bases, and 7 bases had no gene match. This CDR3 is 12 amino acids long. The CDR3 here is CASSLTGTGGYF. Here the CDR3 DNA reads TGCGCCAGCAGCCTGACCGGGACAGGGGGGTACTTC.

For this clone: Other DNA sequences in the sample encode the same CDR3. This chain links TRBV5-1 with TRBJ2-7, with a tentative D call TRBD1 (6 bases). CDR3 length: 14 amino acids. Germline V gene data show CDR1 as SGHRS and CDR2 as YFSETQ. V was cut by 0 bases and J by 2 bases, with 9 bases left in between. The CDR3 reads CASSLGQVPYEQYF. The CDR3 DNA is TGCGCCAGCAGCTTGGGACAGGTACCCTACGAGCAGTACTTC.

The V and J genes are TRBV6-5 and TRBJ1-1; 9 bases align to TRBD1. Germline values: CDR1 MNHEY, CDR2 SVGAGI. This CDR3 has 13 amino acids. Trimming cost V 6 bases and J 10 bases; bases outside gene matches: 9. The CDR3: CASRPGTGSGAFF. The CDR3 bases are TGTGCCAGCAGACCCGGGACAGGGAGTGGAGCTTTCTTT.

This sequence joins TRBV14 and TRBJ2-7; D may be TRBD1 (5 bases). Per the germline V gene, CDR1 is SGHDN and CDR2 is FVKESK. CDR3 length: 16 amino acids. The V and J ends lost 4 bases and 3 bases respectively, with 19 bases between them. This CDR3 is CASSPNSPGPLYEQYF. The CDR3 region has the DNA TGTGCCAGCAGCCCGAATTCACCAGGGCCCCTCTACGAGCAGTACTTC.

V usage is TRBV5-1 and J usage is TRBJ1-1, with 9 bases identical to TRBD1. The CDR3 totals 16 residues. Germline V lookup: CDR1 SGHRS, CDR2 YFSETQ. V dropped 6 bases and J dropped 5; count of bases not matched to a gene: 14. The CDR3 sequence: CASTSGQGHGRTEAFF. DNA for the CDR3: TGCGCCAGCACATCGGGACAGGGACATGGAAGGACTGAAGCTTTCTTT.